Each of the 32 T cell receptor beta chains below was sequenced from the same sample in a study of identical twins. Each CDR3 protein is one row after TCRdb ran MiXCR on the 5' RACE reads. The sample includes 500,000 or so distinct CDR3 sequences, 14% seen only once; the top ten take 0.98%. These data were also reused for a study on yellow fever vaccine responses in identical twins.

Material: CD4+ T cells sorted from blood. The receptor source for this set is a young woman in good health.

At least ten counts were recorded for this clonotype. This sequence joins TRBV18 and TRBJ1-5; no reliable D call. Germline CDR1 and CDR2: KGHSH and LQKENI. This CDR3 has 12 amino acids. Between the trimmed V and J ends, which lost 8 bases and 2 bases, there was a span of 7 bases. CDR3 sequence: CASSPGNQPQHF. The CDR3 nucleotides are TGTGCCAGCAGCCCCGGCAATCAGCCCCAGCATTTT.

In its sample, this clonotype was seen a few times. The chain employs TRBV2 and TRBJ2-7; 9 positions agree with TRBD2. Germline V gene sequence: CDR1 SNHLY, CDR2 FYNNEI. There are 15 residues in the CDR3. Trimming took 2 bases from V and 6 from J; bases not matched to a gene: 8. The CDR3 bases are TGTGCCAGCAGTGAATGGGCTAGCGGGATCGGCGAGCAGTACTTC. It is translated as CASSEWASGIGEQYF.

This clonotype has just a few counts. CDR3 sequence reads: CASSQLDSNNSPLHF. The CDR3 coding sequence is TGCGCCAGCAGCCAGCTGGACAGCAATAATTCACCCCTCCACTTT. The chain joins TRBV4-3 to TRBJ1-6; D is possibly TRBD1 (6 bases). In germline, CDR1 is LGHNA, CDR2 YSLEER. Trimming removed 3 bases at V and 5 bases at J, with 11 bases between. This CDR3 has 15 residues.

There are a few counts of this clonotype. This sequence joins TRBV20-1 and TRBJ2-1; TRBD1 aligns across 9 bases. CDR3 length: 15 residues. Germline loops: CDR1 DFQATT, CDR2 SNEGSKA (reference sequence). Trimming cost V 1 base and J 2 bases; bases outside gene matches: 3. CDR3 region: CSARGTGGPYNEQFF. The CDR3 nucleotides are TGCAGTGCTAGAGGTACAGGGGGCCCCTACAATGAGCAGTTCTTC.

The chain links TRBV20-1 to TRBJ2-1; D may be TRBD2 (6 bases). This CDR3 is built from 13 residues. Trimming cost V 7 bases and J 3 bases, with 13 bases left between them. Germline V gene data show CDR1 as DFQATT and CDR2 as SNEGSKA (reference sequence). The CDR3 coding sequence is TGCAGTGGCTCGGTCGGGAGCTACAATGAGCAGTTCTTC. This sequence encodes CSGSVGSYNEQFF.

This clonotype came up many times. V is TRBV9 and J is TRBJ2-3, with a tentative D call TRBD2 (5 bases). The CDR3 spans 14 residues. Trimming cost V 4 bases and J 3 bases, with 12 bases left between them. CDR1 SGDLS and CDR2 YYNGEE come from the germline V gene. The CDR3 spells CASSLSSVTDTQYF. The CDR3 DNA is TGTGCCAGCAGCCTGAGTAGCGTGACAGATACGCAGTATTTT.

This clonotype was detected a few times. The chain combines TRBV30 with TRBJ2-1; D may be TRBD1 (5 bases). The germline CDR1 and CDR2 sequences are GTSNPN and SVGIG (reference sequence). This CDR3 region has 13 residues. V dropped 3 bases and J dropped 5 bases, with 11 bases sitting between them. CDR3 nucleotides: TGTGCCTGGAGATCAGGGATCCACAATGAGCAGTTCTTC. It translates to CAWRSGIHNEQFF.

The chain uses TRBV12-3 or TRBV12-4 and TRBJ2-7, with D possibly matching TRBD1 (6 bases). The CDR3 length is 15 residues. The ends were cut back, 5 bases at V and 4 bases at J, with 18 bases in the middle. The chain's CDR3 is CASSHGQNVMYEQYF. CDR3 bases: TGTGCCAGCAGTCATGGACAGAACGTGATGTACGAGCAGTACTTC.

CDR3 amino acids: CASSLIGRTGELFF. The CDR3 nucleotides read TGCGCCAGCAGCTTGATTGGCCGCACCGGGGAGCTGTTTTTT. This chain uses TRBV5-1 with TRBJ2-2; D remains ambiguous. The germline gives CDR1 SGHRS, CDR2 YFSETQ. This CDR3 contains 14 residues. Trimming removed 1 base from V and 4 bases from J, with 8 bases in between.

CDR3 DNA sequence: TGCAGTGCTAGTAAACGGGGTCTCTACGAGCAGTACTTC. This translates into CSASKRGLYEQYF. The chain links TRBV20-1 to TRBJ2-7, with D perhaps TRBD2 (5 bases). Between the trimmed V and J ends, which lost 3 bases and 3 bases, there was a span of 12 bases. In germline, CDR1 is DFQATT, CDR2 SNEGSKA (reference sequence). The CDR3 length is 13 residues.

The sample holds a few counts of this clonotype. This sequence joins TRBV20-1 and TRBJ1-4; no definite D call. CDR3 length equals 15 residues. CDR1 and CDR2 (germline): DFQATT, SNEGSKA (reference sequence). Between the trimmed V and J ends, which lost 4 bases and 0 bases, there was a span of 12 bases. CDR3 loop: CSATRYVATNEKLFF. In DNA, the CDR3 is TGCAGTGCTACGCGATACGTGGCAACTAATGAAAAACTGTTTTTT.

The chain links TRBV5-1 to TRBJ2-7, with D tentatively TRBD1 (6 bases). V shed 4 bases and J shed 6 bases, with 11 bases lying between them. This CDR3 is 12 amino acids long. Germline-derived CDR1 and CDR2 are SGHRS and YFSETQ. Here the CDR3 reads CASSETGSEQYF. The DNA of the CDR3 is TGCGCCAGCAGCGAGACAGGTTCCGAGCAGTACTTC.

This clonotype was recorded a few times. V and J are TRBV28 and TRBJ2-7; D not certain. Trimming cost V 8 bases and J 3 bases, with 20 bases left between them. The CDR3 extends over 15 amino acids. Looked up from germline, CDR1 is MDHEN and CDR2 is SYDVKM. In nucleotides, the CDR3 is TGTGCCAGCTCCCCGCGAGGTGGTCCCCTCTACGAGCAGTACTTC. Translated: CASSPRGGPLYEQYF.

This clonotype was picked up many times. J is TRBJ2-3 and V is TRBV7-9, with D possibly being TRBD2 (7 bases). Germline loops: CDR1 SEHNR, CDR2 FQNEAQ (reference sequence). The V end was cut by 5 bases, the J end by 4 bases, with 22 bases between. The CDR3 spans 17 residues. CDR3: CASSPPVGGDSADTQYF. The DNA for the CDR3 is TGTGCCAGCAGCCCCCCGGTAGGGGGGGATTCGGCAGATACGCAGTATTTT. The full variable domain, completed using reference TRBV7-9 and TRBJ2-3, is DTGVSQNPRHKITKRGQNVTFRCDPISEHNRLYWYRQTLGQGPEFLTYFQNEAQLEKSRLLSDRFSAERPKGSFSTLEIQRTEQGDSAMYLCASSPPVGGDSADTQYFGPGTRLTVL.

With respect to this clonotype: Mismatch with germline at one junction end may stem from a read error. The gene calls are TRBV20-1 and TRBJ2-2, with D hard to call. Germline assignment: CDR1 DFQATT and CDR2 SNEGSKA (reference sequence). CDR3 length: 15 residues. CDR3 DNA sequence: TGCAGTGCCAGAGATAAAGTTCCTCTCCACGGGGAGCTGTTTTTT. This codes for CSARDKVPLHGELFF.

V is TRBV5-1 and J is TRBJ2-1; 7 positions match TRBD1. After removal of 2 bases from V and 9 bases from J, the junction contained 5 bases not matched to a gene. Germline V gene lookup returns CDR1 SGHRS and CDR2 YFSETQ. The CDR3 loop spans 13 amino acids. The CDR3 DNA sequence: TGCGCCAGCAGCTTATTGGGACAGACTGAGCAGTTCTTC. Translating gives CASSLLGQTEQFF.

Here the CDR3 reads CASSSSSRIQETQYF. In nucleotides, the CDR3 is TGTGCCAGCAGCTCGTCCTCCCGGATCCAAGAGACCCAGTACTTC. V usage is TRBV25-1 and J usage is TRBJ2-5, with D uncertain. Germline-derived CDR1 and CDR2 are MGHDK and SYGVNS. Trimming pared 6 bases from V and 1 base from J, leaving 15 bases between. CDR3 size: 15 residues.

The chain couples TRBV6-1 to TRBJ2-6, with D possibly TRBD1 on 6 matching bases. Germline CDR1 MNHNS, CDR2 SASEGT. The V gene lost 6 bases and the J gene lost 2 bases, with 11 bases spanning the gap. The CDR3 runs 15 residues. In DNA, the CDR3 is TGTGCCAGCAGAGAACAGGGAACTGGGGCCAACGTCCTGACTTTC. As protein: CASREQGTGANVLTF.

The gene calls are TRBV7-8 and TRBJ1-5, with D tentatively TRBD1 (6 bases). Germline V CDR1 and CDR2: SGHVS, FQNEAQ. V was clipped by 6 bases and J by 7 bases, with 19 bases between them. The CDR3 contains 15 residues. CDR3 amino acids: CASSSPGGGDQPQHF. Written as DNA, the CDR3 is TGTGCCAGCAGTTCCCCCGGAGGGGGGGACCAGCCCCAGCATTTT. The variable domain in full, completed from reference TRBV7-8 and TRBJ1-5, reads GAGVSQSPRYKVAKRGQDVALRCDPISGHVSLFWYQQALGQGPEFLTYFQNEAQLDKSGLPSDRFFAERPEGSVSTLKIQRTQQEDSAVYLCASSSPGGGDQPQHFGDGTRLSIL.

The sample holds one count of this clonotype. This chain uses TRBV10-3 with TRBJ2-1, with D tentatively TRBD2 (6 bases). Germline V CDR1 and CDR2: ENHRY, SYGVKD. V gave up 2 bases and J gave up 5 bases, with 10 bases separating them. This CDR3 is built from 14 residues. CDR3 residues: CAISEVRGNNEQFF. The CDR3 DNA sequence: TGTGCCATCAGTGAGGTACGGGGGAACAATGAGCAGTTCTTC.

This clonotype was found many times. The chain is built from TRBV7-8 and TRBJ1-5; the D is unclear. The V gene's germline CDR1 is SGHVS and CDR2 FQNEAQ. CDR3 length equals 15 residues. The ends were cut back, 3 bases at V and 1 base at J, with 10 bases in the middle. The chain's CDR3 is CASSLDGSSNQPQHF. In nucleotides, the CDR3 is TGTGCCAGCAGCTTGGACGGTTCAAGCAATCAGCCCCAGCATTTT.

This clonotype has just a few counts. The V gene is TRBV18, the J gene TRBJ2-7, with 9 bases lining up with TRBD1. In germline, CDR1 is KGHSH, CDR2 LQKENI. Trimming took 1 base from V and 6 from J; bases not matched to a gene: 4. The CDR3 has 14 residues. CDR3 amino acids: CASSPLPGQGEQYF. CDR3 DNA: TGTGCCAGCTCACCACTCCCGGGACAGGGCGAGCAGTACTTC.

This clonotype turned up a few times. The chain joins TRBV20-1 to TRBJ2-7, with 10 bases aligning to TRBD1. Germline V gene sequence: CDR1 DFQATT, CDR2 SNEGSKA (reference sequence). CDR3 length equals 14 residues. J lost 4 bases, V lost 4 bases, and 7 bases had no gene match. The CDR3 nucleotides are TGCAGTGCTACCCGGGACAGGGGTGTGTACGAGCAGTACTTC. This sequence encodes CSATRDRGVYEQYF.

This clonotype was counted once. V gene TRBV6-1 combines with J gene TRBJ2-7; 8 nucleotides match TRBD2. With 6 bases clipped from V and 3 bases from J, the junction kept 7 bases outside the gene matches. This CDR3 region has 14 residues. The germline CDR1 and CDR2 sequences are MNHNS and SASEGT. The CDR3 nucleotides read TGTGCCAGCAGCCGACAGCGGGAGTACTACGAGCAGTACTTC. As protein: CASSRQREYYEQYF.

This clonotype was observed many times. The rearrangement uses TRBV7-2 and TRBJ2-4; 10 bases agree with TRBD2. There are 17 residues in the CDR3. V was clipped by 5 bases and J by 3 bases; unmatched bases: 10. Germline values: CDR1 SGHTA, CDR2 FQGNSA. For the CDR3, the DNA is TGTGCCAGCAGCCGGAACGGACTAGCGGACGACAAAAACATTCAGTACTTC. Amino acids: CASSRNGLADDKNIQYF.

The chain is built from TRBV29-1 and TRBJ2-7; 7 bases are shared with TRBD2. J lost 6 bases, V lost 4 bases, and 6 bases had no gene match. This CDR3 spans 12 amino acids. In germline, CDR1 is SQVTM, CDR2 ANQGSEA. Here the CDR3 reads CSVVPREGEQYF. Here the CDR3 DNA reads TGCAGCGTTGTTCCTAGGGAGGGCGAGCAGTACTTC.

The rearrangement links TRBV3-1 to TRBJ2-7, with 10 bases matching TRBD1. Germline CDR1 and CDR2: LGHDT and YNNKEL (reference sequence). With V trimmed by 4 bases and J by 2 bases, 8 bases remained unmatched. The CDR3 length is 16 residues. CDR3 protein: CASSPNRDRGAYEQYF. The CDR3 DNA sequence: TGTGCCAGCAGCCCCAACCGGGACAGGGGTGCCTACGAGCAGTACTTC.

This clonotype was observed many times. For the CDR3, the DNA is TGCGGCTGCACGGTGGGGGGCCCCTACGAGCAGTACTTC. Translation gives CGCTVGGPYEQYF. The chain uses TRBV20-1 and TRBJ2-7; D tentatively reads TRBD1 or TRBD2 (6 bases each). The CDR3 length is 13 residues. Germline loops: CDR1 DFQATT, CDR2 SNEGSKA (reference sequence).

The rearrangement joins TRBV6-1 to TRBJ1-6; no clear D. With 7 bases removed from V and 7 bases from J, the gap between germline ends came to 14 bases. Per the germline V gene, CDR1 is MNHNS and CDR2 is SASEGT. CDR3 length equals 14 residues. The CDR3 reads CASTLQRGNSPLHF. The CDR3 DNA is TGTGCCAGCACCCTCCAGAGAGGGAATTCACCCCTCCACTTT.

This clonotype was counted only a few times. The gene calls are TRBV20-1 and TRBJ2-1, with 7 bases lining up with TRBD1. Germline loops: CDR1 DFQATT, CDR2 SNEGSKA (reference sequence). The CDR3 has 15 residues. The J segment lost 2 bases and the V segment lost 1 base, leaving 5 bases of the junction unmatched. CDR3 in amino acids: CSARAHDRAYNEQFF. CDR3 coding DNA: TGCAGTGCTAGAGCACACGACAGGGCCTACAATGAGCAGTTCTTC.

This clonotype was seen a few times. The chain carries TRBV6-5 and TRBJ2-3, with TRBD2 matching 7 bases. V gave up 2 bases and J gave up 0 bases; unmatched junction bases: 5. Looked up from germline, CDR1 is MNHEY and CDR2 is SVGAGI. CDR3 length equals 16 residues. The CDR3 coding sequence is TGTGCCAGCAGTTACAGCGGGGCGGCTAGCACAGATACGCAGTATTTT. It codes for CASSYSGAASTDTQYF.

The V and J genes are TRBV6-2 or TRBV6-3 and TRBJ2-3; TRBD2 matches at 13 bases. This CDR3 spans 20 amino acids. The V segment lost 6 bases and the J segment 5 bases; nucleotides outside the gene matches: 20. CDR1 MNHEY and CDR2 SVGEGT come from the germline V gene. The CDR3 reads CASSPSGLAGVSVSQDTQYF. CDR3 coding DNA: TGTGCCAGCAGCCCTTCCGGACTAGCGGGAGTTTCGGTTTCGCAAGATACGCAGTATTTT.